The 2 T cell receptor beta chains below all came from one sample that was sequenced in a study of blood T cell repertoires in COVID-19. Profiling relied on immunoSEQ multiplex PCR, and the TCRdb table lists in-frame clones only, not all of them. Of 110,000 or so clones listed, about 85% were seen once; the top ten hold around 3.5%. The sample was peripheral blood. These receptors were collected from a man aged 40-49 years with acute or convalescent COVID-19.

The sample holds a few counts of this clone. The chain is built from TRBV10-2 and TRBJ1-1; D call uncertain. Germline V CDR1 and CDR2: WSHSY, SAAADI. The CDR3 contains 12 residues. V was clipped by 6 bases and J by 10 bases, with 15 bases between them. CDR3 DNA: TGCGCCAGCAGCTCCGCGGGCCAGCGAGCTTTCTTT. Its protein is CASSSAGQRAFF.

The chain uses TRBV24-1 and TRBJ2-1; 9 bases align to TRBD1. J was trimmed by 7 bases and V by 5 bases; bases with no gene match: 5. The CDR3 has 14 residues. Germline V CDR1 and CDR2: KGHDR, SFDVKD. The CDR3: CATSGTGVGNEQFF. DNA of the CDR3: TGTGCCACCAGTGGGACAGGGGTGGGAAATGAGCAGTTCTTC.